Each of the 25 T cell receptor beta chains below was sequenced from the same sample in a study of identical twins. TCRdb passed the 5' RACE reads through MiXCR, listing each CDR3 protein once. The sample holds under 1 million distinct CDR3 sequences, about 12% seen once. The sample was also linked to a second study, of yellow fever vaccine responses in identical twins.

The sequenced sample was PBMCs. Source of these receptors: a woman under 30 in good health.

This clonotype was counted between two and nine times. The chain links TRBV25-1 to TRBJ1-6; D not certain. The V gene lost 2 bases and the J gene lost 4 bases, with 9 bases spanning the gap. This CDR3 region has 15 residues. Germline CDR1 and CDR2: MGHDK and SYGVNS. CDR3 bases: TGTGCCAGCAGTGAAAACAGCCCTTATAATTCACCCCTCCACTTT. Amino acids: CASSENSPYNSPLHF.

CDR3 loop: CASTPPRINTEAFF. CDR3 in DNA: TGTGCCAGCACCCCACCCCGGATCAACACTGAAGCTTTCTTT. The chain is built from TRBV28 and TRBJ1-1; no firm D call. The CDR3 covers 14 residues. Germline values: CDR1 MDHEN, CDR2 SYDVKM. V was clipped by 7 bases and J by 2 bases, with 14 bases between them.

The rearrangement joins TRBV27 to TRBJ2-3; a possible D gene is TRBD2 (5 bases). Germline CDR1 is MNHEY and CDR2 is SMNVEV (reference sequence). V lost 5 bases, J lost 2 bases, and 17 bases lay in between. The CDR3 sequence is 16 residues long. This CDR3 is CASSPLLVWNTDTQYF. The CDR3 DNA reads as TGTGCCAGCAGTCCACTACTAGTCTGGAACACAGATACGCAGTATTTT.

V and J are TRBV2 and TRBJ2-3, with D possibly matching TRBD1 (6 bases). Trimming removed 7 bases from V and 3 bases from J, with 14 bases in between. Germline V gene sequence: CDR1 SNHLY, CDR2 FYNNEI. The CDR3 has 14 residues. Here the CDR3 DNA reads TGTGCCAGCACCTTTCAGGGGATAACAGATACGCAGTATTTT. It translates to CASTFQGITDTQYF.

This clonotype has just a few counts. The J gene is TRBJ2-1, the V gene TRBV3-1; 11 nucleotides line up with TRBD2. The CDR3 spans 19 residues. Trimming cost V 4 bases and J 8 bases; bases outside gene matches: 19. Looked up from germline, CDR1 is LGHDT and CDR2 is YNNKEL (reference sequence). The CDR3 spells CASSPRRTSGSSQWYEQFF. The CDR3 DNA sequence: TGTGCCAGCAGCCCAAGACGAACTAGCGGGAGCTCCCAATGGTATGAGCAGTTCTTC.

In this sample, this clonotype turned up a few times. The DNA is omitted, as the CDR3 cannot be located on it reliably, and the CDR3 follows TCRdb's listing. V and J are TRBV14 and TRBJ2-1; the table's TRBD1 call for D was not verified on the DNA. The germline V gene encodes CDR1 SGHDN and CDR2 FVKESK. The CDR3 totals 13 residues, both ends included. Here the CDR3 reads CASSQVGQGAEFF.

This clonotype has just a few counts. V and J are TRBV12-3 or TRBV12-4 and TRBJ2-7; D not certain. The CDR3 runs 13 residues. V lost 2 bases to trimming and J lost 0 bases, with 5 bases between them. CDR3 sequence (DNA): TGTGCCAGCAGTTTAATGGACTCCTACGAGCAGTACGTC. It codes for CASSLMDSYEQYV.

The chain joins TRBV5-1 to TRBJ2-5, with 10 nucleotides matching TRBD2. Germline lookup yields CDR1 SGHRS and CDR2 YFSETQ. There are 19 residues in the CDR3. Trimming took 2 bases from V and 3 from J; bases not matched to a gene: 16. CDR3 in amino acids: CASSLGLAGVDPQEETQYF. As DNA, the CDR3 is TGCGCCAGCAGCTTAGGGCTAGCGGGAGTCGACCCCCAAGAAGAGACCCAGTACTTC. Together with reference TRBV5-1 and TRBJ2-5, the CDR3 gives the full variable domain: KAGVTQTPRYLIKTRGQQVTLSCSPISGHRSVSWYQQTPGQGLQFLFEYFSETQRNKGNFPGRFSGRQFSNSRSEMNVSTLELGDSALYLCASSLGLAGVDPQEETQYFGPGTRLLVL.

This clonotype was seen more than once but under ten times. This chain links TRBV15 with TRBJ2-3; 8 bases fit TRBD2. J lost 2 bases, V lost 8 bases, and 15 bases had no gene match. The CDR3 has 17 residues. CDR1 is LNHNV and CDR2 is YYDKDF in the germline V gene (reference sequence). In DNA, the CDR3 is TGTGCCACCCAACTCGGGACTAGTAAAATTTCCACAGATACGCAGTATTTT. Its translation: CATQLGTSKISTDTQYF.

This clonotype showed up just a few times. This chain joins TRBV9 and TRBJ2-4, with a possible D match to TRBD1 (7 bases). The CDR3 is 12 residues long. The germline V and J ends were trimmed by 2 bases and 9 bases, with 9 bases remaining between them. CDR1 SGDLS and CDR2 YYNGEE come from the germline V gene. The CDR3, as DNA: TGTGCCAGCAGCGTCCAGGGGGGCATTCAGTACTTC. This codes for CASSVQGGIQYF.

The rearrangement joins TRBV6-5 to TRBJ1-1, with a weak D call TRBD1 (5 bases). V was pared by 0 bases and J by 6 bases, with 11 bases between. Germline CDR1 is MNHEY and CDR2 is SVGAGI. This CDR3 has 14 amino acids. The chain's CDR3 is CASSYSGEGAEAFF. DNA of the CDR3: TGTGCCAGCAGTTACTCGGGGGAGGGCGCTGAAGCTTTCTTT.

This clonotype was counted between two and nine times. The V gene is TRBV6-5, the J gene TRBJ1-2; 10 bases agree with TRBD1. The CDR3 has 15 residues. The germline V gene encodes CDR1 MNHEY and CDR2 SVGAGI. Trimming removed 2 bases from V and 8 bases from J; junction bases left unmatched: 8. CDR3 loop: CASSYTRQGAWGYTF. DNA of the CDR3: TGTGCCAGCAGTTACACCAGACAGGGGGCATGGGGCTACACCTTC.

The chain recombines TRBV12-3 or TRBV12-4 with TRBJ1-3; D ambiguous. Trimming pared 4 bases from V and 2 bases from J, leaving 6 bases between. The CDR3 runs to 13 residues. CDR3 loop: CASSWEAGNTIYF. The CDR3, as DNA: TGTGCCAGCAGTTGGGAGGCTGGAAACACCATATATTTT.

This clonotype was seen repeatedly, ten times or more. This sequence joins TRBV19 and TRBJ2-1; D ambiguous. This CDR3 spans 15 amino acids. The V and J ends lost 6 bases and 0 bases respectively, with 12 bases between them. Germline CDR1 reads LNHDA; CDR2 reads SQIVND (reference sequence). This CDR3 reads CASSAGDSSYNEQFF. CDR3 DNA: TGTGCCAGTAGCGCCGGTGATAGCTCCTACAATGAGCAGTTCTTC.

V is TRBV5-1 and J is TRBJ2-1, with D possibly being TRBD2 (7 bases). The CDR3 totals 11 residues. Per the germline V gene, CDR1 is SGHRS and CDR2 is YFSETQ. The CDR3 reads CGSRGGNEQFF. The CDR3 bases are TGCGGATCGAGGGGGGGGAATGAGCAGTTCTTC.

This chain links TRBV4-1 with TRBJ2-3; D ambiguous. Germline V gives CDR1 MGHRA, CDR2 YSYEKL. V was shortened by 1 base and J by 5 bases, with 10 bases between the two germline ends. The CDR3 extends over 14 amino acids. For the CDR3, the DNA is TGCGCCAGCAGCCAAGGGACCCCACGAGATACGCAGTATTTT. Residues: CASSQGTPRDTQYF.

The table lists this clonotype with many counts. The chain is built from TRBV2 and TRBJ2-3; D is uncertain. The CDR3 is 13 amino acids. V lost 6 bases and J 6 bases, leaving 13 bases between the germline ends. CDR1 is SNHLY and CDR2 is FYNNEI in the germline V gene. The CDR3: CASSDGPTDTQYF. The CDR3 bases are TGTGCCAGCAGCGACGGCCCGACGGATACGCAGTATTTT.

The CDR3 is CASSDSTGKETQYF. DNA of the CDR3: TGTGCCAGCAGTGATAGTACAGGGAAAGAGACCCAGTACTTC. The rearrangement uses TRBV25-1 and TRBJ2-5; possibly TRBD1 for D (6 bases). Germline values: CDR1 MGHDK, CDR2 SYGVNS. V was clipped by 3 bases and J by 3 bases, with 11 bases between them. The CDR3 runs to 14 residues.

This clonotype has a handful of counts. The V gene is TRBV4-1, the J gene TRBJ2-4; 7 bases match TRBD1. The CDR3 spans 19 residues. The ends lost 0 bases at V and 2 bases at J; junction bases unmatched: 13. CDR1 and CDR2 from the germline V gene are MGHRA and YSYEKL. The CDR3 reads CASSQERLEGAATKNIQYF. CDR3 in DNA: TGCGCCAGCAGCCAAGAACGCCTCGAGGGGGCAGCGACCAAAAACATTCAGTACTTC.

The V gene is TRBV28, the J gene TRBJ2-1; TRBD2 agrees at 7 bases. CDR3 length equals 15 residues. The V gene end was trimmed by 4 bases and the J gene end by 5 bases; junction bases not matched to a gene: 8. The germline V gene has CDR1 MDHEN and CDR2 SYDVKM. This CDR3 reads CASSSDGRANNEQFF. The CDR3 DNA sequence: TGTGCCAGCAGTTCAGATGGGAGGGCCAACAATGAGCAGTTCTTC. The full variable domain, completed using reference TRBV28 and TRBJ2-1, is DVKVTQSSRYLVKRTGEKVFLECVQDMDHENMFWYRQDPGLGLRLIYFSYDVKMKEKGDIPEGYSVSREKKERFSLILESASTNQTSMYLCASSSDGRANNEQFFGPGTRLTVL.

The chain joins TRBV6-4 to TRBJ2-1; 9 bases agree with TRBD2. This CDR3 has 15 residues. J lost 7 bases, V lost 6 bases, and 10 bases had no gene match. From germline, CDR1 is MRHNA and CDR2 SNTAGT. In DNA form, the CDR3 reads TGTGCCAGCAGCGCGGGGAAGCGGGAGGTTAATGAGCAGTTCTTC. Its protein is CASSAGKREVNEQFF.

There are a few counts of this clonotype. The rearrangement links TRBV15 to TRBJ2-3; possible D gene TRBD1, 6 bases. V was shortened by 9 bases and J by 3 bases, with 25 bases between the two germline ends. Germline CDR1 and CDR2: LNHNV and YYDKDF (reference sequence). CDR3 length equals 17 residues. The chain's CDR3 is CATRGSRASPRTDTQYF. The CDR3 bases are TGTGCCACGAGGGGGTCCCGGGCTAGCCCACGGACAGATACGCAGTATTTT.

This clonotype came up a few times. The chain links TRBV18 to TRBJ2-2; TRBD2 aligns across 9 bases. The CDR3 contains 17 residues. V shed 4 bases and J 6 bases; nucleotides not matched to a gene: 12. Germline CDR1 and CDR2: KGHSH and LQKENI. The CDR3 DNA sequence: TGTGCCAGCTCACTTGGACTAGCGATGTTTTCTCCCGGGGAGCTGTTTTTT. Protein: CASSLGLAMFSPGELFF.

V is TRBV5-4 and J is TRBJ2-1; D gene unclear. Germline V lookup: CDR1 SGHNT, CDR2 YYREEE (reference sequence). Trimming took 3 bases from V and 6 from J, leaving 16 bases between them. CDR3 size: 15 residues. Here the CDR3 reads CASSSPKVRRNEQFF. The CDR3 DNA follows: TGTGCCAGCAGCTCACCCAAGGTCCGGCGCAATGAGCAGTTCTTC.

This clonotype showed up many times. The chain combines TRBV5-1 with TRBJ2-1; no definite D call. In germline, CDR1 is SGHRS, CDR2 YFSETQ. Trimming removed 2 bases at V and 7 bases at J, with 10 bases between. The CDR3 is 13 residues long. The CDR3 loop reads CASSLSNGNEQFF. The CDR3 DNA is TGCGCCAGCAGCTTAAGTAATGGTAATGAGCAGTTCTTC.